Following are 20 T cell receptor beta chains from one sample sequenced in a study of a mutant IDH1 vaccine in newly diagnosed glioma. Regarding time point: week 23, last vaccination. With topical imiquimod, each dose of the vaccine consisted of 300 ug of mutant IDH1 20-mer peptide. The antigens for these receptors are not known. Clones were sequenced by immunoSEQ multiplex PCR, and TCRdb holds only the in-frame ones, with some missing. The top ten clones hold around a sixth of a sample with around 28,000 clones, around 84% of them seen once. The sample here was PBMCs, taken from a glioma patient whose treatment included an IDH1 peptide vaccine. All receptors derive from a woman in her twenties or thirties with glioma.

The J gene is TRBJ1-1, the V gene TRBV2; D might be TRBD1 (5 bases). In germline, CDR1 is SNHLY, CDR2 FYNNEI. V lost 5 bases and J 7 bases, leaving 20 bases between the germline ends. The CDR3 is made up of 15 amino acids. The CDR3 spells CASSRIKGRGSEAFF. CDR3 DNA: TGTGCCAGCAGTAGAATAAAGGGGCGAGGGAGTGAAGCTTTCTTT.

The chain recombines TRBV5-4 with TRBJ2-7; 8 bases line up with TRBD1. This CDR3 has 13 amino acids. Trimming took 7 bases from V and 3 from J; bases not matched to a gene: 6. Germline V gene lookup returns CDR1 SGHNT and CDR2 YYREEE (reference sequence). CDR3 residues: CASGQTGGYEQYF. The CDR3 DNA follows: TGTGCCAGCGGGCAAACAGGGGGCTACGAGCAGTACTTC.

The V gene is TRBV7-3, the J gene TRBJ1-5; no definite D call. CDR3 length: 13 amino acids. V was cut by 2 bases and J by 5 bases, with 7 bases left in between. Germline V lookup: CDR1 SGHTA, CDR2 FQGTGA. CDR3 sequence reads: CASSLDNDQPQHF. The DNA for the CDR3 is TGTGCCAGCAGCTTAGACAACGATCAGCCCCAGCATTTT. The entire variable domain, with the rest obtained from reference TRBV7-3 and TRBJ1-5, is as follows: GAGVSQTPSNKVTEKGKYVELRCDPISGHTALYWYRQSLGQGPEFLIYFQGTGAADDSGLPNDRFFAVRPEGSVSTLKIQRTERGDSAVYLCASSLDNDQPQHFGDGTRLSIL.

This chain joins TRBV2 and TRBJ2-1; D gene ambiguous. Germline-derived CDR1 and CDR2 are SNHLY and FYNNEI. The CDR3 consists of 14 residues. The V end was cut by 0 bases, the J end by 11 bases, with 14 bases between. The CDR3 reads CASSEALGIPQQFF. The CDR3 DNA reads as TGTGCCAGCAGTGAAGCGCTGGGGATACCCCAGCAGTTCTTC.

The chain is built from TRBV5-8 and TRBJ2-7; D not certain. Germline V gene lookup returns CDR1 SGHTS and CDR2 YDEGEE. This CDR3 contains 12 residues. V dropped 2 bases and J dropped 6 bases, with 9 bases sitting between them. This CDR3 is CASSFQQLEQYF. DNA of the CDR3: TGTGCCAGCAGCTTCCAACAGCTCGAGCAGTACTTC. Variable domain in full (rest from reference TRBV5-8 and TRBJ2-7): EAGVTQSPTHLIKTRGQQATLRCSPISGHTSVYWYQQALGLGLQFLLWYDEGEERNRGNFPPRFSGRQFPNYSSELNVNALELEDSALYLCASSFQQLEQYFGPGTRLTVT.

This clone was observed a few times. The rearrangement uses TRBV29-1 and TRBJ2-5; D is possibly TRBD1 (6 bases). CDR3 length: 16 residues. V shed 3 bases and J shed 2 bases, with 19 bases lying between them. The germline gives CDR1 SQVTM, CDR2 ANQGSEA. This CDR3 is CSVDGRTGIKQETQYF. The CDR3 coding sequence is TGCAGCGTTGATGGTCGCACAGGGATCAAACAAGAGACCCAGTACTTC.

V gene TRBV30 combines with J gene TRBJ1-1, with 9 bases matching TRBD1. This CDR3 has 13 residues. Looked up from germline, CDR1 is GTSNPN and CDR2 is SVGIG (reference sequence). The trim removed 5 bases at V and 5 bases at J, leaving 6 bases unmatched. The chain's CDR3 is CAWGTGRGTEAFF. The CDR3 DNA is TGTGCCTGGGGGACAGGGAGAGGGACTGAAGCTTTCTTT.

The rearrangement joins TRBV2 to TRBJ2-2; 10 nucleotides match TRBD2. This CDR3 is built from 15 residues. CDR1 SNHLY and CDR2 FYNNEI come from the germline V gene. With 6 bases clipped from V and 1 base from J, the junction kept 2 bases outside the gene matches. The CDR3 reads CASRERGGNTGELFF. The CDR3 bases are TGTGCCAGCAGGGAGCGGGGGGGGAACACCGGGGAGCTGTTTTTT.

The gene calls are TRBV5-6 and TRBJ1-1; D not resolved. Germline V lookup: CDR1 SGHDT, CDR2 YYEEEE. The V end was cut by 3 bases, the J end by 2 bases, with 11 bases between. CDR3 length equals 14 residues. CDR3 nucleotide sequence: TGTGCCAGCAGCTCCGACACTCTTAACACTGAAGCTTTCTTT. Amino acids: CASSSDTLNTEAFF. Full variable domain (rest looked up from reference TRBV5-6 and TRBJ1-1): DAGVTQSPTHLIKTRGQQVTLRCSPKSGHDTVSWYQQALGQGPQFIFQYYEEEERQRGNFPDRFSGHQFPNYSSELNVNALLLGDSALYLCASSSDTLNTEAFFGQGTRLTVV.

This rearrangement joins TRBV10-3 to TRBJ2-1; the match to TRBD2 covers 8 bases. Germline CDR1 and CDR2: ENHRY and SYGVKD. CDR3 length equals 14 residues. After removal of 5 bases from V and 4 bases from J, the junction contained 4 bases not matched to a gene. CDR3 DNA sequence: TGTGCCATCAGTAGCGGGGGTCAATACAATGAGCAGTTCTTC. It translates to CAISSGGQYNEQFF.

The chain employs TRBV6-6 and TRBJ1-1, with TRBD1 matching over 9 bases. The V and J ends lost 5 bases and 5 bases, in that order; junction bases with no gene match: 3. The CDR3 length is 13 residues. Germline CDR1 and CDR2: MNHNY and SVGAGI (reference sequence). This CDR3 reads CASSRTGVTEAFF. DNA of the CDR3: TGTGCCAGCAGTCGGACAGGGGTAACTGAAGCTTTCTTT.

The chain carries TRBV5-4 and TRBJ2-7; 13 bases map to TRBD2. This CDR3 is built from 16 residues. Germline V gene data show CDR1 as SGHNT and CDR2 as YYREEE (reference sequence). Trimming removed 2 bases from V and 3 bases from J; junction bases left unmatched: 5. The CDR3 DNA is TGTGCCAGCAGCTTAGGGACTAGCGGGACGAACTACGAGCAGTACTTC. As protein: CASSLGTSGTNYEQYF.

CDR3 residues: CASGPPAPGELFF. DNA for the CDR3: TGTGCCAGCGGACCCCCGGCTCCCGGGGAGCTGTTTTTT. The chain is built from TRBV6-5 and TRBJ2-2; no firm D call. The CDR3 has 13 amino acids. V was trimmed by 8 bases and J by 6 bases, leaving 13 bases between them. Germline CDR1 and CDR2: MNHEY and SVGAGI.

The V gene is TRBV19, the J gene TRBJ2-4; maybe TRBD1 (6 bases). V lost 3 bases and J 8 bases, leaving 14 bases between the germline ends. The CDR3 covers 14 residues. Germline V gives CDR1 LNHDA, CDR2 SQIVND (reference sequence). The CDR3 DNA reads TGTGCCAGTAGTATGCAACCAGGGGCGGACATTCAGTACTTC. Residues: CASSMQPGADIQYF.

The rearrangement joins TRBV19 to TRBJ2-7, with 7 nucleotides matching TRBD2. Germline CDR1 LNHDA, CDR2 SQIVND (reference sequence). V lost 1 base to trimming and J lost 0 bases; unmatched junction nucleotides: 3. This CDR3 spans 15 amino acids. The DNA for the CDR3 is TGTGCCAGTAGTATAGGGACTAGGAGCTCCTACGAGCAGTACTTC. Translated: CASSIGTRSSYEQYF.

The V and J genes are TRBV6-1 and TRBJ1-2, with 10 bases lining up with TRBD1. CDR3 length equals 15 residues. Unmatched junction bases numbered 2, after V lost 0 bases and J lost 4 bases. The V gene's germline CDR1 is MNHNS and CDR2 SASEGT. CDR3 coding DNA: TGTGCCAGCAGTGAAGCGGGGACAGGGGCCTATGGCTACACCTTC. It specifies CASSEAGTGAYGYTF.

This clone was observed a few times. The chain couples TRBV4-3 to TRBJ1-1, with a possible D match to TRBD1 (5 bases). Trimming left V 0 bases short and J 5 bases short, with 10 bases between. Germline V gives CDR1 LGHNA, CDR2 YSLEER. The length of the CDR3 is 14 residues. CDR3 DNA: TGCGCCAGCAGCCAAGAAGCAGGGAGAACTGAAGCTTTCTTT. It codes for CASSQEAGRTEAFF.

The chain recombines TRBV6-5 with TRBJ2-1; D is perhaps TRBD1 (5 bases). V dropped 3 bases and J dropped 10 bases, with 7 bases sitting between them. Per the germline V gene, CDR1 is MNHEY and CDR2 is SVGAGI. The CDR3 extends over 11 amino acids. CDR3 region: CASSYRTEQFF. The CDR3 DNA is TGTGCCAGCAGTTATAGGACAGAGCAGTTCTTC.

This clone appeared a few times. The chain joins TRBV11-2 to TRBJ2-3, with D maybe TRBD2 (5 bases). Germline loops: CDR1 SGHAT, CDR2 FQNNGV. Trimming shortened V by 5 bases and J by 4 bases, and 10 bases separated the two germline ends. This CDR3 contains 13 residues. In nucleotides, the CDR3 is TGTGCCAGCAGCACTAGTTTGTCAGATACGCAGTATTTT. Translated: CASSTSLSDTQYF.

The chain has TRBV19 and TRBJ1-2; possible D gene TRBD1, 6 bases. V dropped 8 bases and J dropped 4 bases, with 11 bases sitting between them. The germline V gene has CDR1 LNHDA and CDR2 SQIVND (reference sequence). This CDR3 is built from 12 residues. The CDR3 DNA sequence: TGTGCCAGTCAGGGAGGGGGCTATGGCTACACCTTC. This gives the protein CASQGGGYGYTF.